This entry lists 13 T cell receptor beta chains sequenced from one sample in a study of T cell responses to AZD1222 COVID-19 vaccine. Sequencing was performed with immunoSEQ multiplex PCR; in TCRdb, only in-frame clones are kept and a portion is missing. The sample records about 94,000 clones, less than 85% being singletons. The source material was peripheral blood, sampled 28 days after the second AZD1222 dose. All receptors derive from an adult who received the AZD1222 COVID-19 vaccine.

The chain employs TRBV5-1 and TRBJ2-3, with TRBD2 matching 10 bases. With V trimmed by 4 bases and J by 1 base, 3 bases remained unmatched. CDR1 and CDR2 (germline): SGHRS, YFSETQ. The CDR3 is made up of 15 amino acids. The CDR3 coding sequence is TGCGCCAGCAGCATCGGGACTAGCGGCACAGATACGCAGTATTTT. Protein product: CASSIGTSGTDTQYF.

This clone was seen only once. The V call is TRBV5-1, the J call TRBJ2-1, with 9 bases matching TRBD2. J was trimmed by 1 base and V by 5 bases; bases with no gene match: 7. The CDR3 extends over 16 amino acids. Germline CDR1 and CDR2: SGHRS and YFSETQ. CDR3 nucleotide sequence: TGCGCCAGCAGACTACCAGCGGGGGGTTCCTACAATGAGCAGTTCTTC. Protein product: CASRLPAGGSYNEQFF.

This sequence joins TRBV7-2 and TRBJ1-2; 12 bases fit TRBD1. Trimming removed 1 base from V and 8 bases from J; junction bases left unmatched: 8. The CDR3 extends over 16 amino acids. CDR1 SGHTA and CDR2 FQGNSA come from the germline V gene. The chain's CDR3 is CASSLGVGTGGAGYTF. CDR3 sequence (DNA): TGTGCCAGCAGCTTAGGGGTTGGGACAGGGGGCGCCGGCTACACCTTC.

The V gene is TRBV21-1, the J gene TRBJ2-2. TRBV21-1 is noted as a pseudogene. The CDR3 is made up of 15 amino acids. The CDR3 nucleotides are TGTGCCAGCAGCAGGGGTCCTATTAGTACCGGGGAGCTGTTTTTT. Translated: CASSRGPISTGELFF.

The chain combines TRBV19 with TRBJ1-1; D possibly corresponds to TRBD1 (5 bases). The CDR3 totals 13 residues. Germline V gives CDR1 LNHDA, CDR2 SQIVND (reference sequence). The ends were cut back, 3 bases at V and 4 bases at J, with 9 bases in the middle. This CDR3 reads CASSIMGGTEAFF. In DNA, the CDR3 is TGTGCCAGTAGTATCATGGGGGGCACTGAAGCTTTCTTT.

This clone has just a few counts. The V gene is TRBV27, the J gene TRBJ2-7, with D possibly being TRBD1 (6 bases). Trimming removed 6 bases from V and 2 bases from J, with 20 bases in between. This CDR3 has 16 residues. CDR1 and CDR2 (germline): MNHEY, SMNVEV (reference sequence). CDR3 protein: CASRYTSRDTTYEQYF. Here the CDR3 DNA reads TGTGCCAGCAGATATACAAGCCGGGACACCACCTACGAGCAGTACTTC.

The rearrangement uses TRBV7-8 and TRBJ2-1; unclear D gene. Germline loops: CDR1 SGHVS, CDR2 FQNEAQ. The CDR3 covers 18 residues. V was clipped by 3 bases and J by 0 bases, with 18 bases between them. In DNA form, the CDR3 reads TGTGCCAGCAGCTTGGGCCCGTTCACTACGAGCTCCTACAATGAGCAGTTCTTC. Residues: CASSLGPFTTSSYNEQFF.

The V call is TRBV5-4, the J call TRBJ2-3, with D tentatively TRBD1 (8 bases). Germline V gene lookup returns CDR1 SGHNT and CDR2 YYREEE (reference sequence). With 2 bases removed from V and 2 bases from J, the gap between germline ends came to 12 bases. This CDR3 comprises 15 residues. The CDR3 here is CASSLQGGDTDTQYF. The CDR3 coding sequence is TGTGCCAGCAGCTTACAGGGGGGGGACACAGATACGCAGTATTTT.

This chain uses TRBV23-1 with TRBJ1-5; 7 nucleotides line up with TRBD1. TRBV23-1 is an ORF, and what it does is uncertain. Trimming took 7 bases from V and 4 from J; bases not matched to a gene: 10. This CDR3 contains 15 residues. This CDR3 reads CASIAGQDSNQPQHF. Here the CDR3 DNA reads TGCGCCAGCATAGCAGGACAGGACAGTAATCAGCCCCAGCATTTT.

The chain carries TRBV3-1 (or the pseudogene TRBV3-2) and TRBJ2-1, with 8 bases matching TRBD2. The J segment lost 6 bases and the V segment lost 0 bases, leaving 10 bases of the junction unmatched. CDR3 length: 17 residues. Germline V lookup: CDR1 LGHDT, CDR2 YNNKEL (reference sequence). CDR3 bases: TGTGCCAGCAGCCAAGATCACGGGGGGGGCGCGAGCAATGAGCAGTTCTTC. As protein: CASSQDHGGGASNEQFF.

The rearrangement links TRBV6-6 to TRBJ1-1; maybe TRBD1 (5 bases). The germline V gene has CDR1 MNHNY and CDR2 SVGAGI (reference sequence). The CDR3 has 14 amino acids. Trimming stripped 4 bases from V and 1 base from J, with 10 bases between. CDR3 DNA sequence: TGTGCCAGCAGTTCCAGGGCAGGGAACACTGAAGCTTTCTTT. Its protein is CASSSRAGNTEAFF.

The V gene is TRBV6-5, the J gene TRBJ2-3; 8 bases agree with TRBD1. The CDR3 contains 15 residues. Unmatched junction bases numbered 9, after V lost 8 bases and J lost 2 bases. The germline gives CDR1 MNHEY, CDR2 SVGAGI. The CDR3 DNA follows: TGTGCCAGCGGGGGCAGGGGGCGTAACACAGATACGCAGTATTTT. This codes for CASGGRGRNTDTQYF.

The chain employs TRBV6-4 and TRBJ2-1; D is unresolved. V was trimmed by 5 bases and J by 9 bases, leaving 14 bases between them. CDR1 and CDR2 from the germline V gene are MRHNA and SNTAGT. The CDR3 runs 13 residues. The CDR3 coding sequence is TGTGCCAGCAGTCCGCTAGTGGGCGGTGAGCAGTTCTTC. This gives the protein CASSPLVGGEQFF.